Presented here are 2 T cell receptor beta chains from one specimen sequenced in a study of shared clonotypes between healthy human individuals (dated by TCRdb to 2018 to 2020). Receptor libraries were prepared by the immunoSEQ multiplex PCR assay. TCRdb stores this immuneACCESS table with in-frame sequences only. Part of the clones is absent; in the studies checked, under half of the shortfall reflects unresolved V genes, and no reason is known for the rest. The sample table holds over a million clones, of which 96% were seen once. The ten most abundant clones make up approximately 1.1% of the sample. The sequencing input was naive CD4+ T cells sorted from blood. The cell subset or site label on this specimen signifies: CD45RA+ positively selected. The receptor set was obtained from a man aged 25 to 45 in good health.

This clone has a single count. This chain links TRBV29-1 with TRBJ2-5, with D perhaps TRBD1 or TRBD2 (6 bases each). With 5 bases removed from V and 4 bases from J, the gap between germline ends came to 11 bases. The CDR3 is 12 residues long. CDR1 SQVTM and CDR2 ANQGSEA come from the germline V gene. CDR3 protein: CSVMKGGETQYF. The CDR3 DNA reads as TGCAGCGTTATGAAGGGGGGAGAGACCCAGTACTTC. The complete variable domain, with remaining parts taken from reference TRBV29-1 and TRBJ2-5, reads SAVISQKPSRDICQRGTSLTIQCQVDSQVTMMFWYRQQPGQSLTLIATANQGSEATYESGFVIDKFPISRPNLTFSTLTVSNMSPEDSSIYLCSVMKGGETQYFGPGTRLLVL.

V is TRBV14 and J is TRBJ1-3, with D uncertain. Per the germline V gene, CDR1 is SGHDN and CDR2 is FVKESK. This CDR3 has 15 amino acids. The germline V and J ends were trimmed by 2 bases and 0 bases, with 8 bases remaining between them. This chain's CDR3 is CASSQQLGSGNTIYF. In nucleotides, the CDR3 is TGTGCCAGCAGCCAACAACTCGGCTCTGGAAACACCATATATTTT.